The present T cell receptor (beta chain) was sequenced within a study of beta chain features in type 1 diabetes. V lost 6 bases to trimming and J lost 10 bases, with 12 bases between them. This CDR3 contains 11 residues. The germline V gene has CDR1 KGHSH and CDR2 LQKENI. Reverse transcription of all isolated RNA meant that expressed TCRB transcripts were sequenced. TCRdb's table, derived via immunoSEQ multiplex PCR, lists solely in-frame clones and lacks some. The table includes 600,000 to 700,000 clones, roughly 13% detected once. Study results and limitations: There was a moderate but significant shortening of TCRB CDR3s in all four CD4+ subsets of Type 1 diabetes patients.

To note about this clone: Its matching antigen is unknown.

Without exception, sorted populations had purity beyond 98%. The receptor's source is a man aged 18 to 30 with type 1 diabetes. V usage is TRBV18 and J usage is TRBJ1-2; D remains unclear. The sequencing input was naive CD4+ T cells from blood. The CDR3 spells CASSPGHVYTF. The CDR3 DNA is TGTGCCAGCTCGCCCGGGCATGTCTACACCTTC.